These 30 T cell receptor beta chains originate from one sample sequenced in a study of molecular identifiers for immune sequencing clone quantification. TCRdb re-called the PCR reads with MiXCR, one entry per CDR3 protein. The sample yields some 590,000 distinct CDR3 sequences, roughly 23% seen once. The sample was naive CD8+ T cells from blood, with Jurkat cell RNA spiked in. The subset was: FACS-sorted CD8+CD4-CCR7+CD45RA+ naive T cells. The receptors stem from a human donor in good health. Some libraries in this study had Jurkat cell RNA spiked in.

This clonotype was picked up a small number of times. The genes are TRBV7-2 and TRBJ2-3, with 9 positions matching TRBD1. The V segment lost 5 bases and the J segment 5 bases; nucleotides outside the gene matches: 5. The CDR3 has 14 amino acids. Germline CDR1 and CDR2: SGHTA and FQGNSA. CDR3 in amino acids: CASSAGTGIDTQYF. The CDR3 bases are TGTGCCAGCAGCGCAGGGACAGGGATAGATACGCAGTATTTT.

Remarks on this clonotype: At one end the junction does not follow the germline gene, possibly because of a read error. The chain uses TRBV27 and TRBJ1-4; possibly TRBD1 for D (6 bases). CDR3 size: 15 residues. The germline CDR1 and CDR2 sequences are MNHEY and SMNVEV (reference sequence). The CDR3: CASSLSTGWGEKLFF. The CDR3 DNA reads TGTGCCAGCAGTCTATCGACAGGATGGGGTGAAAAACTGTTTTTT.

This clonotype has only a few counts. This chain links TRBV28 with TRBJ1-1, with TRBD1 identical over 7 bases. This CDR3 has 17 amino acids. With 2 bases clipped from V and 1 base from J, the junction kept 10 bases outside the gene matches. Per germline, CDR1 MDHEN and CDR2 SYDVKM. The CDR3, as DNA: TGTGCCAGCAGTTTACCAGGGACAGCACTCTCGAACACTGAAGCTTTCTTT. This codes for CASSLPGTALSNTEAFF.

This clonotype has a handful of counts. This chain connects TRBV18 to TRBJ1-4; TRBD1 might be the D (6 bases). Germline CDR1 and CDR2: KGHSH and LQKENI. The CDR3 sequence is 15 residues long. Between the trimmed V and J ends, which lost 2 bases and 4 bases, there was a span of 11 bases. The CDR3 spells CASSPTTGSNEKLFF. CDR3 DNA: TGTGCCAGCTCACCAACGACAGGCAGTAATGAAAAACTGTTTTTT.

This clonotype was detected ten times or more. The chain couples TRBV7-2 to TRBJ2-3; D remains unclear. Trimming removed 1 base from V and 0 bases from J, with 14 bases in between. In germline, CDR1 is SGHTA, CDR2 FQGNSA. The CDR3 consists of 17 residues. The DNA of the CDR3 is TGTGCCAGCAGCTTAGGCGTGCGCGGAACTAGCACAGATACGCAGTATTTT. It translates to CASSLGVRGTSTDTQYF.

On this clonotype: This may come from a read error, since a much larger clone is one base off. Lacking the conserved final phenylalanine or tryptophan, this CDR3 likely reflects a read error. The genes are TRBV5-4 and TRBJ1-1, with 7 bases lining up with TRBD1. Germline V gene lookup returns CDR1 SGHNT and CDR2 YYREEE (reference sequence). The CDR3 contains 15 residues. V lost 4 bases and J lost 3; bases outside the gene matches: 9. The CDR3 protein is CASSARQGLDTEAFL. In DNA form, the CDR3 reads TGTGCCAGCAGCGCTCGACAGGGATTGGACACTGAAGCTTTCCTT.

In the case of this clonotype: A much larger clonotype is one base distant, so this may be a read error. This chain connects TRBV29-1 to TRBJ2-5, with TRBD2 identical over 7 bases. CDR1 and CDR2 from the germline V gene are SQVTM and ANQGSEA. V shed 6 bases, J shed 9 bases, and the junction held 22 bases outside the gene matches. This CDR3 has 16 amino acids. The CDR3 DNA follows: TGCAGCGTACGCGGGGGAAAAACTACCCCGGAGGAGCCCCAGTACTTC. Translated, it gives CSVRGGKTTPEEPQYF.

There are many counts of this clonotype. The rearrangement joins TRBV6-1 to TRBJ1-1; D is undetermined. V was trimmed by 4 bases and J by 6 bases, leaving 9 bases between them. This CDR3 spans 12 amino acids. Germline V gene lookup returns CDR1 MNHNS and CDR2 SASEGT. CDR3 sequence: CASSARRAEAFF. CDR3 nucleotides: TGTGCCAGCAGTGCGAGGCGGGCTGAAGCTTTCTTT.

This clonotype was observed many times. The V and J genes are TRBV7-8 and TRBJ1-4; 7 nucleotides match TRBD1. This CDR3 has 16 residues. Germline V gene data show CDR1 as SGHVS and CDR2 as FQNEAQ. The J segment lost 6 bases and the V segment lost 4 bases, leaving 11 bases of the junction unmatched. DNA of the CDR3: TGTGCCAGCAGCTACAACTTCGGACAGGCGGATGAAAAACTGTTTTTT. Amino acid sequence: CASSYNFGQADEKLFF.

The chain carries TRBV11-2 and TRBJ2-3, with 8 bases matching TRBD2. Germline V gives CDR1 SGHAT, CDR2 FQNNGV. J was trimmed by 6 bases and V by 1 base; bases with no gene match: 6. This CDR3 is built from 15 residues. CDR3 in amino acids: CASSLVLAGRDTQYF. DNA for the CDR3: TGTGCCAGCAGCTTAGTATTAGCGGGGCGGGATACGCAGTATTTT.

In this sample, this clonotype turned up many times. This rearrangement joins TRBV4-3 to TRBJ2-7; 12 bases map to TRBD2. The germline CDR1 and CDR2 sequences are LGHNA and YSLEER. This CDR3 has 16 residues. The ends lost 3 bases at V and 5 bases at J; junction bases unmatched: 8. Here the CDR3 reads CASSQLLAGGPDEQYF. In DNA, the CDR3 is TGCGCCAGCAGCCAGCTCCTAGCGGGAGGGCCTGACGAGCAGTACTTC.

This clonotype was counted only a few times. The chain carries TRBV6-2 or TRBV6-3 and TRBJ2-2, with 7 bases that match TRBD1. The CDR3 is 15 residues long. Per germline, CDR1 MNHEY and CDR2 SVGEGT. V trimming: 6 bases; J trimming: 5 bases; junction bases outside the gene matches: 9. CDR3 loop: CASRGTGDYTGELFF. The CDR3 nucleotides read TGTGCCAGCAGGGGAACAGGGGATTATACCGGGGAGCTGTTTTTT.

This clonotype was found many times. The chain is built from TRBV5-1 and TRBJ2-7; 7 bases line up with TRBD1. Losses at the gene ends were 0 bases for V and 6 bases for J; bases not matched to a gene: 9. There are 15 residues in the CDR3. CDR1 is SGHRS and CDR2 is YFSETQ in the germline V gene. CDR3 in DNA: TGCGCCAGCAGCTTGGGGGACAGCCGTAGATTCGAGCAGTACTTC. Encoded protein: CASSLGDSRRFEQYF.

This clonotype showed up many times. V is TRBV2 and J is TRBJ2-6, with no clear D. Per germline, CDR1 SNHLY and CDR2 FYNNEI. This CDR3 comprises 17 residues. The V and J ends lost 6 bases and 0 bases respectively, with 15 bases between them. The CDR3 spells CASRIQYDGSGANVLTF. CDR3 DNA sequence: TGTGCCAGCAGAATCCAATACGACGGCTCTGGGGCCAACGTCCTGACTTTC. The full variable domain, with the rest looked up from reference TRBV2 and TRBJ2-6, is EPEVTQTPSHQVTQMGQEVILRCVPISNHLYFYWYRQILGQKVEFLVSFYNNEISEKSEIFDDQFSVERPDGSNFTLKIRSTKLEDSAMYFCASRIQYDGSGANVLTFGAGSRLTVL.

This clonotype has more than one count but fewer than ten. CDR3 loop: CASSQEPGQNTEAFF. The CDR3 DNA is TGCGCCAGCAGCCAAGAGCCAGGACAGAACACTGAAGCTTTCTTT. The chain recombines TRBV4-1 with TRBJ1-1, with a weak D call TRBD1 (5 bases). Germline CDR1 MGHRA, CDR2 YSYEKL. The CDR3 consists of 15 residues. With 0 bases removed from V and 1 base from J, the gap between germline ends came to 9 bases.

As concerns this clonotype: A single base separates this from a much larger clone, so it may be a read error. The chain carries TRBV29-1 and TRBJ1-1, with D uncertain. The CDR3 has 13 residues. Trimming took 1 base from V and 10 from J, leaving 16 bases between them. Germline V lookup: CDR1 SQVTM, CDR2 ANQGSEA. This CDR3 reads CSVEARETVGAFF. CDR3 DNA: TGCAGCGTTGAAGCACGGGAAACAGTTGGAGCTTTCTTT.

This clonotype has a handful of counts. Written as DNA, the CDR3 is TGCAGTGCTAGAGTCCTAAAACCCGACAGGATAACTAATGAAAAACTGTTTTTT. Encoded protein: CSARVLKPDRITNEKLFF. The chain combines TRBV20-1 with TRBJ1-4; possibly TRBD1 for D (6 bases). The CDR3 is 18 residues long. V lost 1 base to trimming and J lost 1 base, with 19 bases between them. The germline V gene encodes CDR1 DFQATT and CDR2 SNEGSKA (reference sequence).

CDR3 residues: CASSVGQGATYEQYF. CDR3 nucleotides: TGTGCCAGCAGTGTGGGGCAGGGGGCCACCTACGAGCAGTACTTC. V and J are TRBV2 and TRBJ2-7; TRBD1 matches 8 bases. The CDR3 covers 15 residues. Germline V gene lookup returns CDR1 SNHLY and CDR2 FYNNEI. V gave up 4 bases and J gave up 2 bases; unmatched junction bases: 7. The entire variable domain, with the rest obtained from reference TRBV2 and TRBJ2-7, is as follows: EPEVTQTPSHQVTQMGQEVILRCVPISNHLYFYWYRQILGQKVEFLVSFYNNEISEKSEIFDDQFSVERPDGSNFTLKIRSTKLEDSAMYFCASSVGQGATYEQYFGPGTRLTVT.

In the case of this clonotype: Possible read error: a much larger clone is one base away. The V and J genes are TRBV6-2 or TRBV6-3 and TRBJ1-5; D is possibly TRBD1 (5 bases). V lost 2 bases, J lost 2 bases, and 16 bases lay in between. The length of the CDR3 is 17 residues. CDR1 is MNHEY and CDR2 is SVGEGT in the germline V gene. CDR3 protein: CASSYLFGQEGNQPQHF. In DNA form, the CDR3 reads TGTGCCAGCAGTTACCTATTCGGACAAGAGGGCAATCAGCCCCAGCATTTT.

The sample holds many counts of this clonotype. The CDR3 sequence is CASMRRTSGIDTQYF. The CDR3 DNA reads as TGTGCCAGCATGCGACGGACTAGCGGGATAGATACGCAGTATTTT. This chain connects TRBV2 to TRBJ2-3, with 12 bases that match TRBD2. CDR3 length: 15 residues. J lost 5 bases, V lost 7 bases, and 7 bases had no gene match. CDR1 and CDR2 from the germline V gene are SNHLY and FYNNEI.

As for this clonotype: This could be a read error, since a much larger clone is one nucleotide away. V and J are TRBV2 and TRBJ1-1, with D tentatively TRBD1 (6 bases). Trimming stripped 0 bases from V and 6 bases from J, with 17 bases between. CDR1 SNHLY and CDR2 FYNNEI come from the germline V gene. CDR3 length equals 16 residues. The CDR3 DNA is TGTGCCAGCAGTGAAGCCCGTCGTTTAGGGACACCTGAAGCTTTCTTT. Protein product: CASSEARRLGTPEAFF.

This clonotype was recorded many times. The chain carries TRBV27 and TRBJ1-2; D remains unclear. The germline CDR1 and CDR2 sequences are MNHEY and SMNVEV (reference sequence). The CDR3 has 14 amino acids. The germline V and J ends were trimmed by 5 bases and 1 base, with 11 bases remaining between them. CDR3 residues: CASSICDFNYGYTF. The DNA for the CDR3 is TGTGCCAGCAGTATTTGCGATTTTAACTATGGCTACACCTTC.

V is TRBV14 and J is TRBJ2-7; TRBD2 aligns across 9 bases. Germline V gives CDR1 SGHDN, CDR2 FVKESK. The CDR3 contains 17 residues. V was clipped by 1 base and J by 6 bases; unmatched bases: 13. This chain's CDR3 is CASSQGRRLAEGGEQYF. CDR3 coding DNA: TGTGCCAGCAGCCAAGGAAGGCGACTAGCGGAGGGGGGCGAGCAGTACTTC.

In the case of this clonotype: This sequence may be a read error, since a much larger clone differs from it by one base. As DNA, the CDR3 is TGTGCCAGCAGCTCTACAGGGAGCGGGATGCAGACAGATACGCAGTATTTT. This sequence encodes CASSSTGSGMQTDTQYF. The V call is TRBV7-9, the J call TRBJ2-3; tentatively, D is TRBD2 (7 bases). CDR3 length equals 17 residues. Germline CDR1 SEHNR, CDR2 FQNEAQ (reference sequence). Trimming removed 4 bases at V and 3 bases at J, with 20 bases between. Together with reference TRBV7-9 and TRBJ2-3, the CDR3 gives the full variable domain: DTGVSQNPRHKITKRGQNVTFRCDPISEHNRLYWYRQTLGQGPEFLTYFQNEAQLEKSRLLSDRFSAERPKGSFSTLEIQRTEQGDSAMYLCASSSTGSGMQTDTQYFGPGTRLTVL.

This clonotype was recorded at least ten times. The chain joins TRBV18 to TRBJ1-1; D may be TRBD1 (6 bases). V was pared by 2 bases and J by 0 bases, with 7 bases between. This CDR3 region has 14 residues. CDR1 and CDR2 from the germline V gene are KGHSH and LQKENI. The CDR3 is CASSPTGMNTEAFF. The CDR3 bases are TGTGCCAGCTCACCAACAGGGATGAACACTGAAGCTTTCTTT.

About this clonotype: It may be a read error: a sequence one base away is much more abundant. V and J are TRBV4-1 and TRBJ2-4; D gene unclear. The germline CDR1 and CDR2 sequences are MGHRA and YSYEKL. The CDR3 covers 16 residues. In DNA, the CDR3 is TGCGCCAGCAGCCAAGGGGTGACGTTAGCCAAAAACACTCAGTACTTC. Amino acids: CASSQGVTLAKNTQYF.

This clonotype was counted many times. CDR3 bases: TGTGCCAGCAGTTACGGGTCAGGGGGCAATGAGCAGTTCTTC. It translates to CASSYGSGGNEQFF. The chain couples TRBV6-5 to TRBJ2-1, with 7 bases that match TRBD1. J was trimmed by 6 bases and V by 2 bases; bases with no gene match: 4. This CDR3 is built from 14 residues. Germline V CDR1 and CDR2: MNHEY, SVGAGI.

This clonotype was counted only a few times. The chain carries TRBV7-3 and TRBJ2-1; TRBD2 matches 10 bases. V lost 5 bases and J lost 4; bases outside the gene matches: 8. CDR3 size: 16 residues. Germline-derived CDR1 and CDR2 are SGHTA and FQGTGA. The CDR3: CASSQHGLADYNEQFF. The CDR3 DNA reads TGTGCCAGCAGCCAACATGGACTAGCGGATTACAATGAGCAGTTCTTC. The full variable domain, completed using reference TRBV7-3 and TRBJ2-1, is GAGVSQTPSNKVTEKGKYVELRCDPISGHTALYWYRQSLGQGPEFLIYFQGTGAADDSGLPNDRFFAVRPEGSVSTLKIQRTERGDSAVYLCASSQHGLADYNEQFFGPGTRLTVL.

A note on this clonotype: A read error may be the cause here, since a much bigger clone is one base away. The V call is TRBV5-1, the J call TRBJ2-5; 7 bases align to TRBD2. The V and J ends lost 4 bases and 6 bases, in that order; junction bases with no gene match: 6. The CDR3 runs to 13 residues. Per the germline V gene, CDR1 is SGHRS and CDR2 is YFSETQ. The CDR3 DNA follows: TGCGCCAGCAGCGACGGAAGCGGGAAGACCCAGTACTTC. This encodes CASSDGSGKTQYF.

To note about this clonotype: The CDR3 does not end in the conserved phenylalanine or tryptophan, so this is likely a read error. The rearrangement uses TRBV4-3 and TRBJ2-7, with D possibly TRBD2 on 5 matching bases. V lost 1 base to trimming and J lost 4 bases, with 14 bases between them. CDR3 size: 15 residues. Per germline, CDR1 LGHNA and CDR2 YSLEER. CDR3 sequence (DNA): TGCGCCAGCAGCCAAGGTCTCGGGAAGGCTTACGAGCAGTACATC. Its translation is CASSQGLGKAYEQYI.